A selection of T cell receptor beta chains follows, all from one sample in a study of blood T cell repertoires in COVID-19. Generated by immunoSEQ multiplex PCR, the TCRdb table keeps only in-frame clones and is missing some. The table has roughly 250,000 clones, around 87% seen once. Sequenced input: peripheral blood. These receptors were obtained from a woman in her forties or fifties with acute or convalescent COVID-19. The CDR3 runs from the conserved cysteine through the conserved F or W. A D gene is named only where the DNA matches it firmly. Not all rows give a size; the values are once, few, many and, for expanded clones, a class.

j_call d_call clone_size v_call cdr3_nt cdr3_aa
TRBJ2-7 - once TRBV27 TGTGCCAGCACCTGGACAGAAGGGGACGAGCAGTACTTC CASTWTEGDEQYF
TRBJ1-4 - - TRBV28 TGTGCCAGCAGTTTACTTAGTTTCAGGGAGGGCATCAATGAAAAACTGTTTTTT CASSLLSFREGINEKLFF
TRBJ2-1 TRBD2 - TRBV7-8 TGTGCCAGCAGCTTCACTAGCGGGAGGAGTTACAATGAGCAGTTCTTC CASSFTSGRSYNEQFF
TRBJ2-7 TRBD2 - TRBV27 TGTGCCAGCAGTTTAGTTGGGCTAGCGGGCGGAGAGCAGTACTTC CASSLVGLAGGEQYF
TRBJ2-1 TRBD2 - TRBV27 TGTGCCAGCAGTTTATGGGGACTAGCGGTTACCTACAATGAGCAGTTCTTC CASSLWGLAVTYNEQFF
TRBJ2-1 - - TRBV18 TGTGCCAGCTCACCACTTGTTCGGGGAGGATTCTATGAGCAGTTCTTC CASSPLVRGGFYEQFF
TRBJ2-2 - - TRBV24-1 TGTGCCACCCTCGGAGGAAACACCGGGGAGCTGTTTTTT CATLGGNTGELFF
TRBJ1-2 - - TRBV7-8 TGTGCCAGCAGCTTCGAGGGCGTAGGCTACACCTTC CASSFEGVGYTF
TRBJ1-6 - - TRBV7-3 TGTGCCAGCAGCTTACTTGGGGGCAGCGATTCACCCCTCCACTTT CASSLLGGSDSPLHF
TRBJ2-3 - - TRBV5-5 TGTGCCAGCAGCTTGGAGCCGGATACGCAGTATTTT CASSLEPDTQYF
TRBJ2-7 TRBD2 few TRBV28 TGTGCCAGCAGTTTAATGGGGAGGGGCTCCTACGAGCAGTACTTC CASSLMGRGSYEQYF
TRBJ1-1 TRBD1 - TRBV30 TGTGCCTGGACAGGGGACAGGACTGAAGCTTTCTTT CAWTGDRTEAFF
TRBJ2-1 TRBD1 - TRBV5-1 TGCGCCAGCAGTACCGGGACAGGGAATGAGCAGTTCTTC CASSTGTGNEQFF
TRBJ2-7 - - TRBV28 TGTGCCAGCAGTTTAGGAGGGACGGACTCCTACGAGCAGTACTTC CASSLGGTDSYEQYF
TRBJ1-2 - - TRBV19 TGTGCCAGCTTCCAAAGGACAGCCTATGGCTACACCTTC CASFQRTAYGYTF
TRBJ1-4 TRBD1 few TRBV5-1 TGCGCCAGCAGCTTCGGGGGACAGCTGGGGCTGTTTTTT CASSFGGQLGLFF
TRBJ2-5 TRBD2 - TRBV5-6 TGTGCCAGCAACTCCGGGACTAGCGTTCTCCAAGAGACCCAGTACTTC CASNSGTSVLQETQYF
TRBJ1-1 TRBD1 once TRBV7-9 TGTGCCAGCAGCTCCTCCGGGACAGGGTTTATCGGGAACCCTGAAGCTTTCTTT CASSSSGTGFIGNPEAFF
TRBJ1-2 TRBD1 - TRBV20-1 TGCAGTGCTAGTCTGTCAGGGGGCGGCTATGGCTACACCTTC CSASLSGGGYGYTF
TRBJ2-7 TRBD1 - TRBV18 TGTGCCAGCTCACCCCTCGACAGGGGGTCGGGGGACGAGCAGTACTTC CASSPLDRGSGDEQYF
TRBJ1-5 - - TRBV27 TGTGCCAGCAGTCCGCGTCGTAATCAGCCCCAGCATTTT CASSPRRNQPQHF
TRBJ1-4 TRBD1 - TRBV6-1 TGTGCCAGCAGTGCACAAACGGGACAGGGGGCTTTTAATGAAAAACTGTTTTTT CASSAQTGQGAFNEKLFF
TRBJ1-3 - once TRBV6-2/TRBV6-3 TGTGCCAGCAGTTACTCATGGAGCTCTGGAAACACCATATATTTT CASSYSWSSGNTIYF
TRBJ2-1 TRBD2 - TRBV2 TGTGCCAGCAAACGGTCCCCGGGAGGCTCCTACAATGAGCAGTTCTTC CASKRSPGGSYNEQFF
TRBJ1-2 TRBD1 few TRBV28 TGTGCCACCGTCCGGACAGGCGCTACCTATGGCTACACCTTC CATVRTGATYGYTF
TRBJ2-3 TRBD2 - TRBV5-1 TGCGCCAGCAGCCCTCAGCGGGAGGGCACAGATACGCAGTATTTT CASSPQREGTDTQYF
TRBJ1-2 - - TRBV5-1 TGCGCCAGCAGCTTCCTAGTAGCTAACTATGGCTACACCTTC CASSFLVANYGYTF
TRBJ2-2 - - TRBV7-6 TGTGCCAGCAGCTTAGGCTCGCAGGAGGGTGTCGGGGAGCTGTTTTTT CASSLGSQEGVGELFF
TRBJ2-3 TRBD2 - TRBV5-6 TGTGCCAGCAGCTTATTGCCTAGCGGGCTTAGCACAGATACGCAGTATTTT CASSLLPSGLSTDTQYF
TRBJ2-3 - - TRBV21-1 TGTGCCAGCAGCAAAAGGACAGGGGGCGCATCAGATACGCAGTATTTT CASSKRTGGASDTQYF
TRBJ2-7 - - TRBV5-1 TGCGCCAGCAGTCCAGACGGGACTCCGGCCTACGAGCAGTACTTC CASSPDGTPAYEQYF
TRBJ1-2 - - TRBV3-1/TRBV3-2 TGTGCCAGCAGCCAAGAGGTCCAGGGGTACTATGGCTACACCTTC CASSQEVQGYYGYTF